This T cell receptor (beta chain) was sequenced in a study of T-cell memory formation after mild COVID-19. Study-level information: Across donors, TCR clusters were largely donor specific.

General observations from the study: Contracting CD4+ clones lay largely in CM and EM, with CD8+ ones residing in EMRA. Within pre-infection memory, some responding clones were found, suggesting cross-reactive memory joined.

The V end was cut by 2 bases, the J end by 7 bases, with 15 bases between. Germline loops: CDR1 SGHTA, CDR2 FQGNSA. This CDR3 is 15 amino acids long. Only one count was recorded for this clonotype. Its specificity is not known. 5'RACE primed from the constant segment yielded TCR alpha and TCR beta cDNA libraries bearing sample barcodes and UMIs. TCRdb passed the 5' RACE reads through MiXCR, listing each CDR3 protein once. The sample has 300,000 to 400,000 distinct CDR3 sequences, approximately 16% seen once. This TCR was recovered from a man aged 18 to 29 who had mild COVID-19 (a few samples of this study predate the infection). Cell type and time point are not known. This sequence joins TRBV7-2 and TRBJ2-1; TRBD1 or TRBD2 may be the D gene (5 bases each). Sequencing used PBMCs or a T cell subset sorted from them (not recorded which). The CDR3 region is CASSLSGRQSNEQFF. CDR3 coding DNA: TGTGCCAGCAGCTTATCGGGGCGGCAGAGTAATGAGCAGTTCTTC.